This TCR beta chain was captured in a study of T cell repertoires in cytomegalovirus infection. Study details: Based on public TCR beta signatures, there were indications of CMV infection and of a matching HLA type.

This clonotype was counted between two and nine times. Antigen specificity is unknown. Findings of the study overall: There were HLA-C-restricted CMV-specific TCR beta clonotypes dominating the ex vivo response.

TCRdb itself ran the reads through MiXCR, one entry per CDR3 protein. Of 700,000 to 950,000 distinct CDR3 sequences listed, 32% were seen once; the top ten hold 9.5% to 15%. The origin of this receptor is a human donor in good health (CMV status not recorded). Some clones in this sample may be carry-over from other donors' samples. The sequences come from cultured CD8+ T cells from PBMCs, collected from culture after CMV antigen stimulation.

The chain's CDR3 is CASSLSSVNEQFF. CDR3 in DNA: TGTGCCAGCAGCTTGTCCTCGGTTAATGAGCAGTTCTTC. The chain couples TRBV5-5 to TRBJ2-1; D not resolved. V lost 1 base to trimming and J lost 7 bases, with 9 bases between them. The CDR3 is made up of 13 amino acids. Germline V CDR1 and CDR2: SGHKS, YYEKEE (reference sequence).